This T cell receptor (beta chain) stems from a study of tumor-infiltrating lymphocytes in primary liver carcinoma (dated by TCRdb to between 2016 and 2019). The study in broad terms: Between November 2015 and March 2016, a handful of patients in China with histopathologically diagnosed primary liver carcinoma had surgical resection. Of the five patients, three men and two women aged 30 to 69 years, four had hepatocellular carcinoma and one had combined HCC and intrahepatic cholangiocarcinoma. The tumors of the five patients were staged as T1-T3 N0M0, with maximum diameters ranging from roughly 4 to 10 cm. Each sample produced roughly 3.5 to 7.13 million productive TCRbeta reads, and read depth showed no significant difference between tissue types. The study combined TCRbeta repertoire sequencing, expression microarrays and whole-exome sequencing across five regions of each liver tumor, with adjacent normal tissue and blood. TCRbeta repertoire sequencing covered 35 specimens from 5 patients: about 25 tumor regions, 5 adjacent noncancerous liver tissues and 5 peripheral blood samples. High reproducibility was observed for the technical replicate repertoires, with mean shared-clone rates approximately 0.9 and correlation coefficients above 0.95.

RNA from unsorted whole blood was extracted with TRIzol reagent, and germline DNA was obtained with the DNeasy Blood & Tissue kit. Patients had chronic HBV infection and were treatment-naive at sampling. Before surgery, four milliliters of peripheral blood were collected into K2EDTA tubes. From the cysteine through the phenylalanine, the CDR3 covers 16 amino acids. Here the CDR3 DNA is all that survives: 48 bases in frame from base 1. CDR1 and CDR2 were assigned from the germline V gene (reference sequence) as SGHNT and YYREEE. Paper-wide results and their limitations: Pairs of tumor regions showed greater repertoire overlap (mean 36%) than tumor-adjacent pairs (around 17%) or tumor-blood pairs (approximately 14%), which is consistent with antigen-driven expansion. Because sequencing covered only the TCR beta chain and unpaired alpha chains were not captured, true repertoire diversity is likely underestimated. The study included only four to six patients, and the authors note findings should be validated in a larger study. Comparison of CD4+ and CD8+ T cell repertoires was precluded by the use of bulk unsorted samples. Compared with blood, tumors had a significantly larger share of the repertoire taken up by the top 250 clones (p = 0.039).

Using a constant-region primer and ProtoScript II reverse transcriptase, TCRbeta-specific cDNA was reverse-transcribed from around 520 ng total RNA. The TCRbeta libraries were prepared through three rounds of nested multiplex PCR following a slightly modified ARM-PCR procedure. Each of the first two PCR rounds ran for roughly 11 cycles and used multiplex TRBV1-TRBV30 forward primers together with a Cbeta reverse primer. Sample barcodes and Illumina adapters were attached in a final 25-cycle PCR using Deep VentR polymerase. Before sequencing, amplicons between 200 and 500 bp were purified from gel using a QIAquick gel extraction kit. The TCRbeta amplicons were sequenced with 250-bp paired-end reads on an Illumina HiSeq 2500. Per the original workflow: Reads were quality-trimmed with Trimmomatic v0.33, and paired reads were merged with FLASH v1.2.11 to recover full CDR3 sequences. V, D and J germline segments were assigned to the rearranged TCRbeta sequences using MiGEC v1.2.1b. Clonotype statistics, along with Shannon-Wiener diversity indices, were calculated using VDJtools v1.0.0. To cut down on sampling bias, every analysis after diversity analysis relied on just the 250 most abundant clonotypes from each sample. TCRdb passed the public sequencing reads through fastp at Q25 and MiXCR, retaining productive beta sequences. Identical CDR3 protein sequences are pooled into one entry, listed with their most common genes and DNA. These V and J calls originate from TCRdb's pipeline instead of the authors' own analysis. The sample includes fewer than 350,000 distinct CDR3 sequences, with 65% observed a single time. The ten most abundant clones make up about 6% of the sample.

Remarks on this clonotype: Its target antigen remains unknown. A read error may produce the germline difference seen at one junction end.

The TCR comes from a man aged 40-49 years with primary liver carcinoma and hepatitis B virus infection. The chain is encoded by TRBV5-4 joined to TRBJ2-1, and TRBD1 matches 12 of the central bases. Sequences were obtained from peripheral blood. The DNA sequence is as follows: TGTACCAGCAGCTTGGGGGACAGGGGGCGCGGTAGTGAGCAGATCTTC. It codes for CTSSLGDRGRGSEQIF.